This TCR beta chain was retrieved from a study of PD-1 blockade in mismatch repair-deficient tumors. Whole-study results and caveats: After pembrolizumab, tumor-resident clones rose rapidly, then generally contracted before radiologic responses.

With regard to this clone: Its specificity is unknown.

The method was immunoSEQ multiplex PCR; TCRdb's version includes in-frame clones alone and lacks a portion of them. Among some 84,000 clones listed, approximately 84% were seen once. Mismatch repair deficiency was confirmed in all patients, by PCR or immunohistochemistry. TCR sequencing covered a few patients who responded to pembrolizumab. The J segment lost 4 bases and the V segment lost 10 bases, leaving 19 bases of the junction unmatched. Looked up from germline, CDR1 is KGHSH and CDR2 is LQKENI. There are 17 residues in the CDR3. The V gene is TRBV18, the J gene TRBJ1-1; 9 bases are a match to TRBD1. This sequence was found in an adult with mismatch repair-deficient cancer. Sample: peripheral blood, taken 12 weeks after starting pembrolizumab. The CDR3 loop reads CATVSGTGSQRRTEAFF. CDR3 sequence (DNA): TGTGCCACCGTAAGCGGGACAGGGTCCCAAAGACGCACTGAAGCTTTCTTT.